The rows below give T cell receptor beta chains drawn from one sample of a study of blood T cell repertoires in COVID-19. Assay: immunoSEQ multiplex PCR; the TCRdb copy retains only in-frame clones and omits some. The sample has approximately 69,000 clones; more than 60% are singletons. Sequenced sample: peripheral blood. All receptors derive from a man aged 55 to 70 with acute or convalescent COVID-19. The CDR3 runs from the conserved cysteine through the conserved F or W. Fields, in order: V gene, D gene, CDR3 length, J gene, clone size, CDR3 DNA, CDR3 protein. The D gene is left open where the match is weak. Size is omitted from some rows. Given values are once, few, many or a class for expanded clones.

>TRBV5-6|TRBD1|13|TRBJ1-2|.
TGTGCCAGCAGCAGGGACAGGTTCCATGGCTACACCTTC
CASSRDRFHGYTF
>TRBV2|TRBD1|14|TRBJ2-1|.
TGTGCCAGCAGATCTACAGGGGGGAGGAATGAGCAGTTCTTC
CASRSTGGRNEQFF
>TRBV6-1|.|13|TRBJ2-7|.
TGTGCCAGCAGTGAATTACAGGTCCGCGAGCAGTACTTC
CASSELQVREQYF
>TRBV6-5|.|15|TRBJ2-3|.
TGTGCCAGCAGTTACGGGGGGAAGACGGTAGATACGCAGTATTTT
CASSYGGKTVDTQYF
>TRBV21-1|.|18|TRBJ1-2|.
TGTGCCAGCAGCAAAGACGGACAGCCCATCCGTCTCAGCTATGGCTACACCTTC
CASSKDGQPIRLSYGYTF
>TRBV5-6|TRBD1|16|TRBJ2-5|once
TGTGCCAGCAGCTCCCGGACAGGGACGGTCCAAGAGACCCAGTACTTC
CASSSRTGTVQETQYF
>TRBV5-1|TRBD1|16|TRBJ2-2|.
TGCGCCAGCAGCACACAGGGGGCGCAGAACACCGGGGAGCTGTTTTTT
CASSTQGAQNTGELFF
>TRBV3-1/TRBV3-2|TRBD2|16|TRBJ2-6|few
TGTGCCAGCAGCCAAGAGGGAGGGTCTGGGGCCAACGTCCTGACTTTC
CASSQEGGSGANVLTF
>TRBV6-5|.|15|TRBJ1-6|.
TGTGCCAGCAGTACTAACAGGGTTTTGGATTCACCCCTCCACTTT
CASSTNRVLDSPLHF
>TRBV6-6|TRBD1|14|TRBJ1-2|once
TGTGCCAGCAGGATCAACAGGGGAGGCTATGGCTACACCTTC
CASRINRGGYGYTF
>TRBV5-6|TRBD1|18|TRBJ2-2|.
TGTGCCAGCACCGTCATTATGGGACAGGGTATGAACACCGGGGAGCTGTTTTTT
CASTVIMGQGMNTGELFF
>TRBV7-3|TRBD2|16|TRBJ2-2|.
TGTGCCAGCAGCTTAGACGGGAGGGCCCATACCGGGGAGCTGTTTTTT
CASSLDGRAHTGELFF
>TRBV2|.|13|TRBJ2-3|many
TGTGCCAGCAGTGAGAGCCTTCCAGATACGCAGTATTTT
CASSESLPDTQYF
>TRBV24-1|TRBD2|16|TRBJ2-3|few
TGTGCCACCTCCAGTCCTCCTAGCGGGAGGACAGATACGCAGTATTTT
CATSSPPSGRTDTQYF
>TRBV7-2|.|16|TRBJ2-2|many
TGTGCCAGCAGCCCGGCGCCGGGGACAAACACCGGGGAGCTGTTTTTT
CASSPAPGTNTGELFF
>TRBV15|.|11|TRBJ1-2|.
TGTGCCACCAGCAGGGGAGATGGCTACACCTTC
CATSRGDGYTF
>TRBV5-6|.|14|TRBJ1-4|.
TGTGCCAGCAGCCAACAGGGCCTTAATGAAAAACTGTTTTTT
CASSQQGLNEKLFF
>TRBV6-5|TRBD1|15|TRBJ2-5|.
TGTGCCAGCAGTTACAGACCCAGGGGGCAAGAGACCCAGTACTTC
CASSYRPRGQETQYF
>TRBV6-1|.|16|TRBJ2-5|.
TGTGCCAGCAGTGCGGACAATGCGGCCTTTCAAGAGACCCAGTACTTC
CASSADNAAFQETQYF
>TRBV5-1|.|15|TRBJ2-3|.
TGCGCCAGCAGCTTAGGGGGTTCGGGTGCGGATACGCAGTATTTT
CASSLGGSGADTQYF
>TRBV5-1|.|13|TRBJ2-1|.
TGCGCCAGCAGCCCGGAGGGCCAGAATGAGCAGTTCTTC
CASSPEGQNEQFF
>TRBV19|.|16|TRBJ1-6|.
TGTGCCAGTAGTTTGGTGCACGGACAGTTGTCTTCACCCCTCCACTTT
CASSLVHGQLSSPLHF
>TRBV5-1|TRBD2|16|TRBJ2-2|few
TGCGCCACAGCATTGAACACAGCGGGAGAGGTCGGGGAGCTGTTTTTT
CATALNTAGEVGELFF
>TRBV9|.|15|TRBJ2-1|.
TGTGCCAGCAGCGTCGGGGACAACTCCTACAATGAGCAGTTCTTC
CASSVGDNSYNEQFF
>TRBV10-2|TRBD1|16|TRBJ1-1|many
TGCGCCAGCAGTGATTCATTGACAGGGGGGGACACTGAAGCTTTCTTT
CASSDSLTGGDTEAFF
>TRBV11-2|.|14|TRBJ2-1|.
TGTGCCAGCAGCCAGCAGGGTGGGACTGGTGAGCAGTTCTTC
CASSQQGGTGEQFF
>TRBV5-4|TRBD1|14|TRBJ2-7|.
TGTGCCAGCAGCTTGCGGACAGGGGCCTACGAGCAGTACTTC
CASSLRTGAYEQYF